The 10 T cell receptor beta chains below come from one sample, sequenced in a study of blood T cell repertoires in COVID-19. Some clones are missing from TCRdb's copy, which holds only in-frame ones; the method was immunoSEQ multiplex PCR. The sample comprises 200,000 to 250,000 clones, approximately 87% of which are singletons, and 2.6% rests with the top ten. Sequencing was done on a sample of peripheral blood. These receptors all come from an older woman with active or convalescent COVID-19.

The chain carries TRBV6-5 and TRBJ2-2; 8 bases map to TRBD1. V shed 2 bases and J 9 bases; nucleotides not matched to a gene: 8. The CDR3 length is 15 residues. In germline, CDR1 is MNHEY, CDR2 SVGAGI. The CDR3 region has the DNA TGTGCCAGCAGTTACGGGTCAGGGGGCTCCCGGGAGCTGTTTTTT. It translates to CASSYGSGGSRELFF.

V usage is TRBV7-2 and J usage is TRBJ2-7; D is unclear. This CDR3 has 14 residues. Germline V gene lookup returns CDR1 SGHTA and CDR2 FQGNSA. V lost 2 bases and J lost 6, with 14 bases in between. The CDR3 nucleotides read TGTGCCAGCAGCTTACGGAGACTGTTATCCGAGCAGTACTTC. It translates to CASSLRRLLSEQYF.

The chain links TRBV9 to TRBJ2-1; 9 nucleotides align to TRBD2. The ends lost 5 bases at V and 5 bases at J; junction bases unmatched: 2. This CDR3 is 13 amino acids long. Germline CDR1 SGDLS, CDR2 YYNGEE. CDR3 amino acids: CASSRLADNEQFF. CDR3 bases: TGTGCCAGCAGTAGACTAGCGGACAATGAGCAGTTCTTC.

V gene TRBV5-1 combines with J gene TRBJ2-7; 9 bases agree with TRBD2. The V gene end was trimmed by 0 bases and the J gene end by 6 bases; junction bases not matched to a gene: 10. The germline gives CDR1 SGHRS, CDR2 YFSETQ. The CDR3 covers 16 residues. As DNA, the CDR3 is TGCGCCAGCAGCTTGGTCGGGGCTAGCGGGACTGGCGAGCAGTACTTC. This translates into CASSLVGASGTGEQYF.

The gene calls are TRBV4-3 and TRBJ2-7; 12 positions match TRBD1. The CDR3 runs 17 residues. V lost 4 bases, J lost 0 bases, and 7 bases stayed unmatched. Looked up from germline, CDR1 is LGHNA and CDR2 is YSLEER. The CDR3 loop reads CASSLGTGGSISYEQYF. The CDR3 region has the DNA TGCGCCAGCAGCCTCGGGACAGGGGGCTCCATCTCCTACGAGCAGTACTTC.

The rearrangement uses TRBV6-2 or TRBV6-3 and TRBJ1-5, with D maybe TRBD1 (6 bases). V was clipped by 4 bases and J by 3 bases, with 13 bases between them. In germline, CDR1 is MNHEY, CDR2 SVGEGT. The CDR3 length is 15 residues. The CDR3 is CASSLQGWDNQPQHF. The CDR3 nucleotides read TGTGCCAGCAGTTTACAGGGATGGGACAATCAGCCCCAGCATTTT.

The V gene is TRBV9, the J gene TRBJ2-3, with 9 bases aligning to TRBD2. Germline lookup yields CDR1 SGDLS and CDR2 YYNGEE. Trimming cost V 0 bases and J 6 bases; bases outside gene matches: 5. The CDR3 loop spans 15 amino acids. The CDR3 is CASSVVAGEWDTQYF. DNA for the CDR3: TGTGCCAGCAGCGTAGTAGCGGGAGAGTGGGATACGCAGTATTTT.

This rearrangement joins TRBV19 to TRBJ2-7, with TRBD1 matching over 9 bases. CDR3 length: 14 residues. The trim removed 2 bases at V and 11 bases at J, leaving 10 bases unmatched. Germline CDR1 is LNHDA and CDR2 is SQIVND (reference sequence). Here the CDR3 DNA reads TGTGCCAGTAGTATAAGTCCGGGACAGGGAGTTAAGTACTTC. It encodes CASSISPGQGVKYF. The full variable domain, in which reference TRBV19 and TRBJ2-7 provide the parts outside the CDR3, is DGGITQSPKYLFRKEGQNVTLSCEQNLNHDAMYWYRQDPGQGLRLIYYSQIVNDFQKGDIAEGYSVSREKKESFPLTVTSAQKNPTAFYLCASSISPGQGVKYFGPGTRLTVT.

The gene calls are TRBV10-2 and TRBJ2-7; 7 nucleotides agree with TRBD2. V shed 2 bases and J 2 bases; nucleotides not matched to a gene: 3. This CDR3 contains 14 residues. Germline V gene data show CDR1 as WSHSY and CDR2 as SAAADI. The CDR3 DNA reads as TGCGCCAGCAGTGAGACCGGGGGGACCTACGAGCAGTACTTC. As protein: CASSETGGTYEQYF.

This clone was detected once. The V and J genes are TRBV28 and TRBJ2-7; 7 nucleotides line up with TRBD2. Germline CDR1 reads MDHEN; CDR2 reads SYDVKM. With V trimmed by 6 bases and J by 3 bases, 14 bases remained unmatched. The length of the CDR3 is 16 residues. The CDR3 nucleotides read TGTGCCAGCAGCCCTCGGAGTCGAGCGGGGCTCTACGAGCAGTACTTC. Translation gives CASSPRSRAGLYEQYF. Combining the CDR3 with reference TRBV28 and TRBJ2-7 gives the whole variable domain DVKVTQSSRYLVKRTGEKVFLECVQDMDHENMFWYRQDPGLGLRLIYFSYDVKMKEKGDIPEGYSVSREKKERFSLILESASTNQTSMYLCASSPRSRAGLYEQYFGPGTRLTVT.